These 18 T cell receptor beta chains share one sample of origin, sequenced in a study of shared clonotypes between healthy human individuals. TCRdb's table, derived via immunoSEQ multiplex PCR, lists solely in-frame clones and lacks some. The sample contains about half a million clones, roughly four fifths of which appear only once. The sample taken for sequencing was PBMCs. These receptors came from a woman aged 40 to 49 in good health. Some clones in this sample may be carry-over from other donors' samples.

The rearrangement joins TRBV5-4 to TRBJ2-3, with D tentatively TRBD1 or TRBD2 (5 bases each). Germline V gene data show CDR1 as SGHNT and CDR2 as YYREEE (reference sequence). Trimming removed 5 bases at V and 0 bases at J, with 13 bases between. CDR3 length: 15 residues. The CDR3 sequence is CASRPGTRSTDTQYF. The CDR3 DNA is TGTGCCAGCAGACCCGGGACGCGGAGCACAGATACGCAGTATTTT.

This clone was detected only a few times. The chain has TRBV7-3 and TRBJ2-7; D gene ambiguous. Looked up from germline, CDR1 is SGHTA and CDR2 is FQGTGA. Trimming shortened V by 8 bases and J by 5 bases, and 16 bases separated the two germline ends. This CDR3 region has 13 residues. The CDR3 coding sequence is TGTGCCAGCGCCGGCTCGGTTGGTGACGAGCAGTACTTC. Translating it yields CASAGSVGDEQYF. Based on the CDR3 plus reference TRBV7-3 and TRBJ2-7, the full variable domain is GAGVSQTPSNKVTEKGKYVELRCDPISGHTALYWYRQSLGQGPEFLIYFQGTGAADDSGLPNDRFFAVRPEGSVSTLKIQRTERGDSAVYLCASAGSVGDEQYFGPGTRLTVT.

The CDR3 protein is CASSFLAGPNYEQYF. In DNA form, the CDR3 reads TGCGCCAGCAGCTTCTTAGCGGGGCCTAACTACGAGCAGTACTTC. The J gene is TRBJ2-7, the V gene TRBV5-1, with 8 bases fitting TRBD2. Germline values: CDR1 SGHRS, CDR2 YFSETQ. The CDR3 is 15 amino acids. J lost 3 bases, V lost 2 bases, and 7 bases had no gene match.

For this clone: Other nucleotide sequences from this sample produce the same CDR3. The V and J genes are TRBV5-1 and TRBJ1-1; D unclear. The length of the CDR3 is 13 residues. Looked up from germline, CDR1 is SGHRS and CDR2 is YFSETQ. Trimming took 0 bases from V and 3 from J, leaving 6 bases between them. This CDR3 reads CASSLGVDTEAFF. The CDR3 DNA reads TGCGCCAGCAGCTTGGGGGTAGACACTGAAGCTTTCTTT.

About this clone itself: The identical CDR3 is also encoded by other nucleotide sequences in the sample. The rearrangement uses TRBV7-9 and TRBJ2-3; no clear D gene. V was trimmed by 5 bases and J by 0 bases, leaving 3 bases between them. The CDR3 length is 12 residues. CDR1 and CDR2 (germline): SEHNR, FQNEAQ (reference sequence). The CDR3 here is CASSLSTDTQYF. DNA of the CDR3: TGTGCCAGCAGCCTAAGCACAGATACGCAGTATTTT.

A few counts support this clone. The chain employs TRBV18 and TRBJ2-7; TRBD2 is a possible D gene (5 bases). The V and J ends lost 4 bases and 4 bases respectively, with 11 bases between them. The V gene's germline CDR1 is KGHSH and CDR2 LQKENI. The length of the CDR3 is 13 residues. For the CDR3, the DNA is TGTGCCAGCTCACTTCGAGGGCCATACGAGCAGTACTTC. Protein: CASSLRGPYEQYF.

The chain combines TRBV18 with TRBJ2-1; 8 bases are a match to TRBD2. The CDR3 loop spans 15 amino acids. CDR1 is KGHSH, CDR2 LQKENI, per germline. The trim removed 0 bases at V and 9 bases at J, leaving 7 bases unmatched. The CDR3 DNA is TGTGCCAGCTCACCACCTAGCGGGATGAAGGGTGAGCAGTTCTTC. Amino acids: CASSPPSGMKGEQFF.

This clone has more than one count but fewer than ten. The V gene is TRBV7-9, the J gene TRBJ1-1; 10 bases map to TRBD1. After removal of 5 bases from V and 6 bases from J, the junction contained 3 bases not matched to a gene. The CDR3 consists of 13 residues. Germline CDR1 reads SEHNR; CDR2 reads FQNEAQ (reference sequence). Written as DNA, the CDR3 is TGTGCCAGCAGCCGTGGACAGGGGGCTGAAGCTTTCTTT. It yields the protein CASSRGQGAEAFF.

The chain uses TRBV7-9 and TRBJ2-3, with 9 bases lining up with TRBD2. Germline V gives CDR1 SEHNR, CDR2 FQNEAQ (reference sequence). The junction had 9 bases not matched to a gene; V was cut back by 4 bases and J by 4 bases. This CDR3 comprises 16 residues. The CDR3 DNA sequence: TGTGCCAGCAGCTGGAGTAGCGGGAGATCCGCAGATACGCAGTATTTT. Protein product: CASSWSSGRSADTQYF.

The chain combines TRBV7-3 with TRBJ2-1, with TRBD2 matching 9 bases. The CDR3 is 16 residues long. With V trimmed by 1 base and J by 9 bases, 10 bases remained unmatched. The germline V gene has CDR1 SGHTA and CDR2 FQGTGA. The CDR3 coding sequence is TGTGCCAGCAGCTTAATGTTAGCGGGAGAGAAGGGTGAGCAGTTCTTC. Translated: CASSLMLAGEKGEQFF.

Comment on this clone: Mismatch with germline at one junction end may stem from a read error. Other nucleotide sequences in the sample specify the same CDR3. This rearrangement joins TRBV7-7 to TRBJ2-3, with D possibly matching TRBD1 (5 bases). This CDR3 region has 15 residues. The germline CDR1 and CDR2 sequences are SSHAT and FNYEAQ (reference sequence). The CDR3 coding sequence is TGTGCTAGCAGCTTAGAGGCAGGGAGCACAGATACGCAGTATTTT. It translates to CASSLEAGSTDTQYF.

The V and J genes are TRBV7-9 and TRBJ1-1; TRBD1 might be the D (6 bases). Looked up from germline, CDR1 is SEHNR and CDR2 is FQNEAQ (reference sequence). This CDR3 is 14 amino acids long. V was shortened by 4 bases and J by 3 bases, with 12 bases between the two germline ends. CDR3 sequence reads: CASSSTTGHTEAFF. The CDR3 nucleotides are TGTGCCAGCAGCTCAACCACAGGGCACACTGAAGCTTTCTTT.

This chain joins TRBV10-2 and TRBJ1-1; weak D call: TRBD1 (6 bases). CDR1 and CDR2 (germline): WSHSY, SAAADI. V was pared by 7 bases and J by 1 base, with 16 bases between. The CDR3 consists of 15 residues. CDR3 in amino acids: CASTLFGGANTEAFF. Written as DNA, the CDR3 is TGCGCCAGCACCCTCTTCGGGGGGGCGAACACTGAAGCTTTCTTT.

This chain links TRBV7-3 with TRBJ2-7, with unresolved D. The germline V gene has CDR1 SGHTA and CDR2 FQGTGA. With 0 bases removed from V and 7 bases from J, the gap between germline ends came to 10 bases. The CDR3 totals 13 residues. Here the CDR3 DNA reads TGTGCCAGCAGCTTAACCCCGGGCACGGAGCAGTACTTC. This encodes CASSLTPGTEQYF.

V and J are TRBV5-1 and TRBJ2-7; TRBD2 matches 8 bases. The CDR3 is made up of 14 amino acids. Trimming took 4 bases from V and 2 from J; bases not matched to a gene: 5. CDR1 and CDR2 (germline): SGHRS, YFSETQ. The CDR3 loop is CASSTSGRTYEQYF. The CDR3, as DNA: TGCGCCAGCAGCACAAGCGGGAGAACCTACGAGCAGTACTTC.

The chain couples TRBV9 to TRBJ2-2, with D possibly being TRBD1 or TRBD2 (6 bases each). The germline V gene has CDR1 SGDLS and CDR2 YYNGEE. This CDR3 is 14 amino acids long. V was cut by 0 bases and J by 6 bases, with 9 bases left in between. The CDR3 DNA sequence: TGTGCCAGCAGCGTAGAGGGGGGCCCCGGGGAGCTGTTTTTT. Translated, it gives CASSVEGGPGELFF.

This chain uses TRBV7-2 with TRBJ2-1, with D hard to call. CDR1 and CDR2 from the germline V gene are SGHTA and FQGNSA. The germline V and J ends were trimmed by 8 bases and 8 bases, with 13 bases remaining between them. The CDR3 is 12 residues long. The CDR3 DNA follows: TGTGCCAGCCGCAACCCGCTCGATGAGCAGTTCTTC. Protein sequence: CASRNPLDEQFF.

The gene calls are TRBV29-1 and TRBJ2-1; no definite D call. Germline V CDR1 and CDR2: SQVTM, ANQGSEA. This CDR3 is built from 11 residues. The V end was cut by 8 bases, the J end by 8 bases, with 13 bases between. Here the CDR3 reads CSHYWAYEQFF. The CDR3 DNA reads TGCAGCCACTACTGGGCCTATGAGCAGTTCTTC.